This T cell receptor (beta chain) was observed in a study of Graves' ophthalmopathy and Graves' hyperthyroidism. V dropped 5 bases and J dropped 6 bases, with 25 bases sitting between them. Germline CDR1 PRHDT, CDR2 FYEKMQ (reference sequence). The CDR3 is 17 residues long. This clonotype was seen ten or more times. Amplification of the TCR beta CDR3 regions used RNA transcripts (as template). HTBI primers were used in a first-round RT-PCR, which preceded a second-round multiplex PCR. Each CDR3 protein is one row after TCRdb ran MiXCR on the multiplex PCR reads. The sample has approximately 480,000 distinct CDR3 sequences; around 15% are singletons.

This clonotype was sampled from a woman in her twenties or thirties with Graves' ophthalmopathy. Material: blood. The chain carries TRBV13 and TRBJ1-2, with D perhaps TRBD1 (5 bases). The DNA for the CDR3 is TGTGCCAGCAGCACCTGGACACCAAAAGGGTCGGTAGATGGCTACACCTTC. The encoded protein is CASSTWTPKGSVDGYTF. The whole variable domain, remainder taken from reference TRBV13 and TRBJ1-2, is AAGVIQSPRHLIKEKRETATLKCYPIPRHDTVYWYQQGPGQDPQFLISFYEKMQSDKGSIPDRFSAQQFSDYHSELNMSSLELGDSALYFCASSTWTPKGSVDGYTFGSGTRLTVV.